This T cell receptor beta chain emerged from a study of blood T cell repertoires in COVID-19. Study summary: Specimens from acute and convalescent COVID-19 originated in the United States, Italy and Spain. T cells, B-cell-depleted T cells, or PBMCs provided the cDNA or gDNA that served as material.

CDR1 and CDR2 (germline): LGHNA, YNFKEQ. The CDR3 loop spans 16 amino acids. V lost 4 bases, J lost 8 bases, and 11 bases stayed unmatched. The authors' processing: Reference gene primers were amplified, and this amplification served to estimate nucleated cell counts. Sequencing used immunoSEQ multiplex PCR; TCRdb keeps in-frame clones, though not all of them. The D gene and trimming were derived from the DNA, and the V and J assignments and clone size from that table. The sample shows under 12,000 clones, 88% of them seen only once. The source of this sequence is a human donor in a cohort sampled during active COVID-19. The genes are TRBV4-2 and TRBJ1-4; 9 nucleotides agree with TRBD1. Source material: peripheral blood. In DNA, the CDR3 is TGTGCCAGCAGCCCGTGGACAGGGGTCGCACAGGAAAAACTGTTTTTT. It encodes CASSPWTGVAQEKLFF.